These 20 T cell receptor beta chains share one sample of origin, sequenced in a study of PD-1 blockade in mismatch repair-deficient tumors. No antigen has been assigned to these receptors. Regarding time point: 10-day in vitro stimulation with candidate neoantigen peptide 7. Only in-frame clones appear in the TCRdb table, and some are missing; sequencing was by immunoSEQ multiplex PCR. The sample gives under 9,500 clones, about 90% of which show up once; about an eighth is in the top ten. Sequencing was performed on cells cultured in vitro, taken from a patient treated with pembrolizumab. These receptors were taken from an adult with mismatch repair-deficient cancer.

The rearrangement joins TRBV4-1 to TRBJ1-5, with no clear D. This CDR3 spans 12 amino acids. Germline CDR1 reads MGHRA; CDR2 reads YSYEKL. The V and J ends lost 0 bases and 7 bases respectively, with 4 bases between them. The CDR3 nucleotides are TGCGCCAGCAGCCAAGAGGGGCAGCCCCAGCATTTT. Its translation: CASSQEGQPQHF.

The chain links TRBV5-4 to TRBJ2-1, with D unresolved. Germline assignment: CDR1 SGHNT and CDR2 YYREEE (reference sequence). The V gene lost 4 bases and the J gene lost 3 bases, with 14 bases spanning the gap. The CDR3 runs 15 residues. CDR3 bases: TGTGCCAGCAGCCCCGACCTCACGGGCTACAATGAGCAGTTCTTC. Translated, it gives CASSPDLTGYNEQFF.

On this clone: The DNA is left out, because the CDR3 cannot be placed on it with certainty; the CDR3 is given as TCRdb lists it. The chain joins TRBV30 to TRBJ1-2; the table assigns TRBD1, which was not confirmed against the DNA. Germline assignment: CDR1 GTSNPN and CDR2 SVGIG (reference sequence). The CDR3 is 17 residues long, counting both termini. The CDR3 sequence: CAWGSGTGVSLNYGYTF.

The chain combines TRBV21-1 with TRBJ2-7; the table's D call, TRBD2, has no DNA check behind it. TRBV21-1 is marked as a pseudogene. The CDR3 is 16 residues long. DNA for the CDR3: TGTGCCAGCAGCAAAGGACAACTAGCGGGAACCTACGAGCAGTACTTC. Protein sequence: CASSKGQLAGTYEQYF.

The CDR3 here is CASSFFRRASSTDTQYF. CDR3 DNA: TGTGCCAGCAGTTTCTTCCGCAGGGCTTCTAGCACAGATACGCAGTATTTT. The chain couples TRBV28 to TRBJ2-3, with a weak D call TRBD1 (5 bases). CDR1 and CDR2 from the germline V gene are MDHEN and SYDVKM. The CDR3 is made up of 17 amino acids. Between the trimmed V and J ends, which lost 3 bases and 0 bases, there was a span of 16 bases.

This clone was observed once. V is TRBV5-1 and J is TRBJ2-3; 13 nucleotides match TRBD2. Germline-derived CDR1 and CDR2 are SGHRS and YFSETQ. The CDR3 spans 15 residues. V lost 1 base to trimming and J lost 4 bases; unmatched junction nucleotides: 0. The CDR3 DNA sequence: TGCGCCAGCAGCTTGACTAGCGGGAGGGCAGATACGCAGTATTTT. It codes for CASSLTSGRADTQYF.

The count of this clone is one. In nucleotides, the CDR3 is TGTGCCAGCAGTGACCTGACTAGCGGGCCTTACAATGAGCAGTTCTTC. Translation: CASSDLTSGPYNEQFF. The chain uses TRBV25-1 and TRBJ2-1, with 10 bases that match TRBD2. V lost 3 bases and J lost 4; bases outside the gene matches: 6. The length of the CDR3 is 16 residues. The germline gives CDR1 MGHDK, CDR2 SYGVNS.

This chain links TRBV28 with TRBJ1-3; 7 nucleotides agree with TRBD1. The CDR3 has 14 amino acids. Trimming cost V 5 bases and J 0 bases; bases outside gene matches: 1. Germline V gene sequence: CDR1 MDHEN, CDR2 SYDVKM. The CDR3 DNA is TGTGCCAGCAGTGGGGACAGCTCTGGAAACACCATATATTTT. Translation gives CASSGDSSGNTIYF.

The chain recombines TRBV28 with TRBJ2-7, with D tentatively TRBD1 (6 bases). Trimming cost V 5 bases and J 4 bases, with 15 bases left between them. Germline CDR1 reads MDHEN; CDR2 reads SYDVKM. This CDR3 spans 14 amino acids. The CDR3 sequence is CASSHRVRFYEQYF. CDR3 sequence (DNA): TGTGCCAGCAGTCACAGGGTACGATTTTACGAGCAGTACTTC.

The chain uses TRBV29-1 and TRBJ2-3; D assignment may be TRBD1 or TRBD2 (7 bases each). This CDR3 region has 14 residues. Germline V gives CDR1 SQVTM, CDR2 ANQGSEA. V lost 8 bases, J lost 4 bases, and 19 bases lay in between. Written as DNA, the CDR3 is TGCAGCTCGATCAGGGGGGGCAGCGCAGATACGCAGTATTTT. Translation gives CSSIRGGSADTQYF.

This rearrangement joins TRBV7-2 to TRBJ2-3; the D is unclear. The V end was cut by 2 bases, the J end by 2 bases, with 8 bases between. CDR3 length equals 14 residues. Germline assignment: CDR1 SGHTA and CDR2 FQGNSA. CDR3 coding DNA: TGTGCCAGCAGCTTACAAGAGTCCACAGATACGCAGTATTTT. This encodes CASSLQESTDTQYF. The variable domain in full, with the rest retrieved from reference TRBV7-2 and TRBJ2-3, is GAGVSQSPSNKVTEKGKDVELRCDPISGHTALYWYRQSLGQGLEFLIYFQGNSAPDKSGLPSDRFSAERTGGSVSTLTIQRTQQEDSAVYLCASSLQESTDTQYFGPGTRLTVL.

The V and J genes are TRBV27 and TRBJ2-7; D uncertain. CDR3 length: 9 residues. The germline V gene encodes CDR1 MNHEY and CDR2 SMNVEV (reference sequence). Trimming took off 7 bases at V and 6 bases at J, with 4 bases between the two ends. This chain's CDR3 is CASIREQYF. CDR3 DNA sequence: TGTGCCAGCATCCGCGAGCAGTACTTC.

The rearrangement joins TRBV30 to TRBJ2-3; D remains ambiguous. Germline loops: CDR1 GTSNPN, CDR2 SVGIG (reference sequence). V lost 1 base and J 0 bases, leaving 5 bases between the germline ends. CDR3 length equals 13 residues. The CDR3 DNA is TGTGCCTGGAGTGGACCTAGCACAGATACGCAGTATTTT. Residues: CAWSGPSTDTQYF.

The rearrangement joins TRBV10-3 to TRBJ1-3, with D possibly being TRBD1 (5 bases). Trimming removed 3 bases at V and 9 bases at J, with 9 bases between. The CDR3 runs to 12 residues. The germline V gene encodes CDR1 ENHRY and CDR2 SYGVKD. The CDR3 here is CAISESGATIYF. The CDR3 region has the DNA TGTGCCATCAGTGAAAGTGGGGCCACCATATATTTT.

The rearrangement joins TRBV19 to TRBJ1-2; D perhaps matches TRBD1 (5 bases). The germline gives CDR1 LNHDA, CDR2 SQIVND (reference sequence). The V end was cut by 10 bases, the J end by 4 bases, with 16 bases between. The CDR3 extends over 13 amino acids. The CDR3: CATIQDVGYGYTF. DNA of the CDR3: TGTGCCACAATACAGGATGTTGGCTATGGCTACACCTTC.

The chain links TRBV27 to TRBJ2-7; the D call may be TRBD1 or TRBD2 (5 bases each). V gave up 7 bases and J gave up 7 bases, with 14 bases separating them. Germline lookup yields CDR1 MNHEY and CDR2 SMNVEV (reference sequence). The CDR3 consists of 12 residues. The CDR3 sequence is CASKGLLDEQYF. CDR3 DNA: TGTGCCAGCAAGGGGCTACTAGATGAGCAGTACTTC.

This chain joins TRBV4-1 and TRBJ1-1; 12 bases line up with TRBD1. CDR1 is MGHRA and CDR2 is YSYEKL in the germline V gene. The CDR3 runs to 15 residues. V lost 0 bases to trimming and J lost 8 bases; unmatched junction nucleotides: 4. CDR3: CASSQEGTGGAEAFF. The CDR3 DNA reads TGCGCCAGCAGCCAAGAAGGGACAGGGGGCGCGGAAGCTTTCTTT.

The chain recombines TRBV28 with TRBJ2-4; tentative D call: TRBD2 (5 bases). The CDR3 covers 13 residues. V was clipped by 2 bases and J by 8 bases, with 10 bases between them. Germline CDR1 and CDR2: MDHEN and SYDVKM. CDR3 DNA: TGTGCCAGCAGTTTAAATGGGAGAGACATTCAGTACTTC. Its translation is CASSLNGRDIQYF.

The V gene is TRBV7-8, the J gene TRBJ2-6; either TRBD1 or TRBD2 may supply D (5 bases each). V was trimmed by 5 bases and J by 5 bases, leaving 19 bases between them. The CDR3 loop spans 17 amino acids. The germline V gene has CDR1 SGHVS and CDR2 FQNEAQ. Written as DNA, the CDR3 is TGTGCCAGCAGCGAGGGGTCCCCACAAAGTCGGGCCAACGTCCTGACTTTC. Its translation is CASSEGSPQSRANVLTF.

For the CDR3, the DNA is TGTGCCAGCAGTAAAAGGGACTCCCGTTCCCACGAGCAGTACTTC. Its translation is CASSKRDSRSHEQYF. This chain joins TRBV2 and TRBJ2-7; weak D call: TRBD2 (6 bases). This CDR3 has 15 residues. Trimming stripped 5 bases from V and 5 bases from J, with 19 bases between. Germline loops: CDR1 SNHLY, CDR2 FYNNEI.